This T cell receptor beta chain was documented in a study of blood T cell repertoires in COVID-19. Per the original methods: Reference gene primer amplification yielded estimated nucleated cell counts. Here immunoSEQ multiplex PCR was the method, and the copy in TCRdb shows in-frame clones only, minus some. The V and J calls and clone size come from that table; D and trimming were worked out from the DNA. This sample yields 95,000 to 100,000 clones, of which 80% to 95% are seen a single time; over 5.5% belongs to the top ten. The sequenced sample was peripheral blood. The sequence derives from a man between 45 and 60 years old with active COVID-19.

CDR3 nucleotides: TGCGCCAGCAGCTTGGACGGGACTAGCGGGGGAGAGCAGTTCTTC. Protein: CASSLDGTSGGEQFF. The V gene is TRBV5-1, the J gene TRBJ2-1, with 14 bases matching TRBD2. This CDR3 contains 15 residues. The junction had 3 bases not matched to a gene; V was cut back by 0 bases and J by 10 bases. From germline, CDR1 is SGHRS and CDR2 YFSETQ.